This TCR beta chain was sequenced in a study of cytomegalovirus exposure and HLA in healthy donors (TCRdb year 2017). In terms of the full investigation: According to an earlier analysis of a few hundred of the donors, about 179 million T cells yielded some 120 million unique TCR beta sequences and around 280 Gb of sequence data. The study profiled the T cell repertoires of approximately 700 subjects by immunosequencing and related them to cytomegalovirus serostatus. Alongside the repertoire data, information on donor age, sex, ethnicity and CMV serostatus was compiled. Several DR-DQ haplotypes were treated as single units for association and clustering because of strong linkage in the cohort. Rather than drawing on any new phenotypic data, the later analysis identified candidate immune exposures from TCR beta sequences and the way those sequences occurred across donors. Genome-wide SNP genotypes for about 65% of the 666 donors were used in a later genetic analysis, which treated that subset as a discovery cohort. In an earlier analysis of around 540 of the donors, high-throughput TCR beta sequencing was used to judge whether each TCR beta V gene segment behaved as functional or pseudogenic. To study patterns of TCR occurrence, a later analysis re-analyzed previously published TCR beta repertoires from 650 to 750 donors and added high-resolution HLA genotyping. Along with the roughly 710-subject first cohort, a separate validation cohort of over a hundred different subjects was used. On average, roughly 240,000 unique TCR beta nucleotide sequences were sequenced per donor among some 420 genotyped donors of the cohort, with roughly a sixth of those sequences being non-productive. All discovery cohort repertoires had been generated using a single sequencing platform. The aim of the study was to test whether cataloging public T cell receptors could identify signatures of past pathogen exposure. The number of typed donors differed by locus: roughly 620-630 for A, B, C, DRB1 and DQB1; approximately 530 for DQA1; fewer than 610 for DPA1; and approximately 450 for DPB1. Of the roughly 400 genotyped donors, 70% to 90% were placed in the genetic ancestry cluster associated with self-reported Caucasian donors. HLA typing included class I and class II loci at four-digit resolution. An early release that covered fewer than 800 HLA-typed donors contained around 300 gigabases of sequencing data and around 80 million unique TCR sequences. To predict cytomegalovirus infection status, the study combined high-throughput TCR immunosequencing, statistical association of individual TCRs with disease status, and machine learning.

The research as a whole found: The earlier analysis of some 560 of the donors excluded 15 to 20 rarely observed V segments, including chromosome 9 orphons, because counts were too low. Roughly uniform sequencing depth across donors was assumed in presence/absence analyses, although this assumption may not hold. The study gave a list of 150 to 200 TCR beta chains associated with cytomegalovirus. Three of the identified cytomegalovirus-associated TCR beta chains were confirmed in vitro to be specific for cytomegalovirus antigens. Only TCR beta chains were sequenced in this cohort, and the absence of alpha or paired-chain data limited detectable features. In a later analysis, several top co-occurrence clusters were reported to appear linked to parvovirus B19, influenza, CMV and Epstein-Barr virus. The authors suggested that the approach could potentially be extended to other disease states and immunological phenotypes. Some IMGT-functional V segments, including TRBV6-2 and TRBV6-3, could not be told apart with the 87-base-pair reads, so those segments were excluded. V-gene and J-gene trimming of TCR beta chains was associated with a missense DCLRE1C variant in a later genetic analysis, and the association was replicated in an independent cohort. In a later analysis, HLA-associated TCR beta chains showed more clonal expansion and lower generation probabilities than non-associated chains that were equally common. According to a later genetic analysis, donors in an Asian-associated ancestry cluster had fewer N-insertions in productive TCRs than the roughly 670-donor mean. A cluster of highly shared sequence variants was judged likely to be a technical artifact of the sequencing pipeline. Across donors, most TCR sequences were observed very rarely, whereas some public TCRs were present in many individuals. In an earlier analysis of roughly 560 of the donors, most TCR beta V segments were observed in productive rearrangements about 87% or about 30% of the time, broadly matching IMGT annotations. A further reported finding was that TCR beta sequences accurately predicted the HLA-A and HLA-B alleles for most subjects in the first cohort. In a later analysis, the rate of TCR association differed among HLA loci, with DRB1 alleles having the most associated TCRs and HLA-C alleles having the fewest. At a false discovery rate of 0.05, a later analysis linked some 17,000 TCR beta sequences to specific HLA alleles. The classifier was reported to diagnose cytomegalovirus status with high specificity and sensitivity in both the original and validation cohorts. Assigning TCR associations to individual alleles was difficult when HLA alleles, especially DR and DQ, strongly co-occurred. Linkage disequilibrium might explain the correlated functional status among segregating V segments, but an unknown experimental factor could not be ruled out. Immune exposure information for the cohort was limited to CMV serostatus. Most CMV-associated TCR beta chains appeared to be HLA-restricted in a later analysis, and the HLA associations seemed to be driven largely by CMV exposure. Because HLA typing was missing for some donors at each locus, association tests included only the typed subset.

With regard to this clone: This receptor's antigen is unknown. A junction boundary mismatches the germline segment, possibly from a read error.

In total, more than 500 healthy bone marrow donors made up the cohort. At the time of sampling, every cohort member was nominally healthy, though immune exposures that went unrecorded were likely present. The donor was CMV seropositive and was included in the group of some 290 seropositive cohort members. Every donor gave a peripheral blood sample, and the peripheral blood mononuclear cells from that sample were used for TCR beta sequencing. Genomic DNA extraction from the blood cell samples was performed with the Qiagen DNeasy Blood Extraction Kit. Its CDR3 holds 13 amino acids, cysteine through phenylalanine. The retained sequence is limited to the CDR3, 39 bases, with the frame set at the first base. As encoded in the germline V gene (reference sequence), CDR1 is GTSNPN while CDR2 is SVGIG. The method was the immunoSEQ multiplex PCR assay. The multiplex PCR relied on a mix of 60 forward primers for TCR Vbeta segments and 13 reverse primers for TCR Jbeta segments. The CDR3 region of rearranged TCR beta genes was amplified from genomic DNA with a multiplex PCR assay. Amplified TCR beta libraries were sequenced as 87-base-pair reads on the Illumina HiSeq System. The study's processing was this. A later analysis tallied tens of millions of unique TCR beta chains across the approximately 670 repertoires, and 10 million to 11 million of those chains were shared by two or more donors. Raw reads were error-corrected and collapsed into unique sequences with a nearest-neighbor algorithm that merged closely related sequences to remove PCR and sequencing errors. V, D and J gene segments were assigned by aligning CDR3 sequences to IMGT reference sequences. For a sequence to be retained, at least a six-nucleotide match to both a V gene segment and a J gene segment was required. Rearrangements were called productive when the CDR3 lacked stop codons and stayed in frame with V and J; all others were non-productive. CDR3 was defined by IMGT convention, running from the second conserved V-encoded cysteine to the conserved J-encoded phenylalanine. Sequences without an unambiguous match to a single V gene segment were excluded from the earlier analysis of approximately 560 of the donors. In an earlier analysis of a few hundred of the donors, V segments were called functional above 56.7% productive rearrangements and were called segregating when the between-donor standard deviation exceeded 5%. To diagnose cytomegalovirus status from the catalog of TCR beta chain sequences, a statistical classification framework was built. In a later analysis, V and J genes were assigned by comparing TCR nucleotide sequences against IMGT/GENE-DB human TR gene sequences. In a later analysis, CDR3 sequences and most-parsimonious VDJ recombination scenarios were assigned using the TCRdist pipeline. In a later analysis, each TCR beta chain was defined by its CDR3 amino acid sequence together with its V-gene family, and reads lacking a unique V-gene family were excluded. As a way to deal with suspected cross-contamination and a sequencing artifact, a later analysis dropped approximately 570 nucleotide sequences that were highly shared and had low generation probability. In a later analysis, a clonal expansion index for each public chain was calculated from normalized within-repertoire ranks of inferred template counts. In a later analysis, generation probabilities were computed using a VDJ recombination model fitted to out-of-frame rearrangements, and the results were checked against IGoR. Hypergeometric tests were used in a later analysis to score TCR-TCR, TCR-HLA and TCR-CMV co-occurrence, with a repertoire-size bias correction applied to the TCR pairs. False discovery rates were estimated in a later analysis by permuting HLA or CMV assignments 20 times. In a later analysis, co-occurring TCRs were grouped with DBSCAN, and TCRdist sequence similarity was added when clustering was performed within HLA-allele-positive subsets. For co-occurrence clustering, repertoires with fewer than 30,000 or more than 120,000 public chains were excluded, along with 5 or 6 repertoires with anomalous nucleotide sharing. Held by TCRdb, this immuneACCESS table contains in-frame sequences only and omits some clones. Under half of the omission traces to an unresolved V gene where checked; the cause of the rest is unknown. For V, J and clone size, that table is used; D and trimming come from the DNA. This sample holds 160,000 or so clones; roughly 85% were observed only once. Under 8% of the sample belongs to the ten largest clones.

The chain links TRBV30 with TRBJ1-5; 8 central nucleotides agree with TRBD1. The sequenced material came from PBMCs. The sequence derives from a man aged 40-49 years in good health and CMV-seropositive. The CDR3 protein is CAWGVRGRQPQHF. The sequence in DNA is TGTGCCTGGGGTGTCAGGGGGCGACAGCCCCAGCATTTT.